This TCR beta chain was sequenced for a study of T cell responses to AZD1222 COVID-19 vaccine. Whole-study context: Second-dose intervals of approximately 4 or approximately 12 weeks were pooled. General observations from the study: The CD4 TCRs associated with vaccination extended across spike and predominated at 160-218 and 743-854. Recipients of AZD1222 seropositive at baseline numbered only 6 or 7. Recipients of two AZD1222 doses showed rising Spike-specific TCR breadth and depth.

In germline, CDR1 is SGHAT, CDR2 FQNNGV. V lost 5 bases and J lost 2, with 4 bases in between. The CDR3 length is 11 residues. This clone has a handful of counts. Its matching antigen is unknown. Generated by immunoSEQ multiplex PCR, the TCRdb table keeps only in-frame clones and is missing some. The data contain more than 100,000 clones, approximately 90% of them singletons. The sample in question was peripheral blood, obtained on day 0 of AZD1222 vaccination. The gene calls are TRBV11-2 and TRBJ2-7; no firm D call. This clonotype was sampled from an adult in good health. CDR3 nucleotide sequence: TGTGCCAGCAGCGCTGCCTACGAGCAGTACTTC. This encodes CASSAAYEQYF.